The 19 T cell receptor beta chains in this list originate from one sample, sequenced in a study of T cells after yellow fever vaccination. TCRdb re-called the 5' RACE reads through MiXCR, storing one row per CDR3 protein. Counted here are approximately 450,000 distinct CDR3 sequences, approximately 18% occurring once; the ten biggest clones make up 18%. The specimen was PBMCs, collected before the yellow fever booster vaccination. The source of these receptors is a man between 18 and 35 years old who received the YFV17D yellow fever vaccine.

V and J are TRBV4-2 and TRBJ2-5; the D is unclear. This CDR3 has 13 residues. Germline V gives CDR1 LGHNA, CDR2 YNFKEQ. V was cut by 1 base and J by 10 bases, with 13 bases left in between. CDR3: CASSQGGLRVQYF. The CDR3 nucleotides are TGTGCCAGCAGCCAAGGAGGCCTAAGGGTCCAGTACTTC.

The genes are TRBV5-1 and TRBJ2-1; 11 positions match TRBD2. This CDR3 region has 16 residues. V lost 0 bases to trimming and J lost 4 bases; unmatched junction nucleotides: 3. Germline CDR1 is SGHRS and CDR2 is YFSETQ. CDR3 DNA sequence: TGCGCCAGCAGCTTGGCCGCTAGCGGGAGGTACAATGAGCAGTTCTTC. Translating it yields CASSLAASGRYNEQFF.

In its sample, this clonotype was seen a few times. V and J are TRBV9 and TRBJ1-1; D is unclear. From germline, CDR1 is SGDLS and CDR2 YYNGEE. The V end was cut by 0 bases, the J end by 6 bases, with 12 bases between. CDR3 length equals 14 residues. The CDR3 region has the DNA TGTGCCAGCAGCGTAGACCCGCACCCCCCTGAAGCTTTCTTT. Amino acid sequence: CASSVDPHPPEAFF.

There are a few counts of this clonotype. The chain joins TRBV5-6 to TRBJ1-6; 9 bases are shared with TRBD1. The length of the CDR3 is 15 residues. The V gene end was trimmed by 4 bases and the J gene end by 7 bases; junction bases not matched to a gene: 6. Germline V gene lookup returns CDR1 SGHDT and CDR2 YYEEEE. The CDR3 spells CASSPTGTGNSPLHF. Here the CDR3 DNA reads TGTGCCAGCAGCCCTACGGGGACAGGGAATTCACCCCTCCACTTT.

The CDR3 sequence is CASSQGNVDTQYF. As DNA, the CDR3 is TGCGCCAGCAGCCAAGGCAATGTAGATACGCAGTATTTT. This sequence joins TRBV4-1 and TRBJ2-3; D not resolved. There are 13 residues in the CDR3. The germline CDR1 and CDR2 sequences are MGHRA and YSYEKL. The germline V and J ends were trimmed by 1 base and 5 bases, with 7 bases remaining between them.

This clonotype was observed a few times. The chain uses TRBV9 and TRBJ1-2, with D tentatively TRBD1 (5 bases). CDR1 and CDR2 from the germline V gene are SGDLS and YYNGEE. V was trimmed by 3 bases and J by 4 bases, leaving 16 bases between them. This CDR3 comprises 15 residues. The CDR3 DNA reads TGTGCCAGCAGCGCTGGGGGACCGACGAGCTATGGCTACACCTTC. Protein: CASSAGGPTSYGYTF.

This clonotype turned up a few times. The chain joins TRBV27 to TRBJ2-7; 7 bases map to TRBD2. V shed 5 bases and J 0 bases; nucleotides not matched to a gene: 7. Germline V gene sequence: CDR1 MNHEY, CDR2 SMNVEV (reference sequence). The CDR3 has 15 residues. Written as DNA, the CDR3 is TGTGCCAGCAGTCTCATCTCTAGCGGCTCCTACGAGCAGTACTTC. Its protein is CASSLISSGSYEQYF.

This clonotype showed up just a few times. The chain is built from TRBV6-2 or TRBV6-3 and TRBJ2-3, with TRBD1 identical over 8 bases. CDR1 is MNHEY and CDR2 is SVGEGT in the germline V gene. J gave up 3 bases and V 5 bases, and 10 bases lay outside the gene matches. This CDR3 spans 16 amino acids. CDR3 DNA: TGTGCCAGCAGTAAATCCCGGGACAGGATAACAGATACGCAGTATTTT. Protein product: CASSKSRDRITDTQYF.

The V and J genes are TRBV4-1 and TRBJ1-2, with no clear D. CDR3 length: 17 amino acids. Trimming took 1 base from V and 8 from J, leaving 23 bases between them. CDR1 MGHRA and CDR2 YSYEKL come from the germline V gene. The CDR3 bases are TGCGCCAGCAGCCAAGTTTCAGCGGCACGGCAGTTTCTCGGCTACACCTTC. Encoded protein: CASSQVSAARQFLGYTF.

This clonotype came up a few times. The gene calls are TRBV10-3 and TRBJ2-2; D may be TRBD2 (6 bases). The V end lost 6 bases, the J end lost 7 bases, and 9 bases lay between the germline ends. The length of the CDR3 is 12 residues. CDR1 and CDR2 from the germline V gene are ENHRY and SYGVKD. The CDR3 reads CAISASVGELFF. Here the CDR3 DNA reads TGTGCCATCAGCGCTAGCGTCGGGGAGCTGTTTTTT.

The V and J genes are TRBV19 and TRBJ2-4; D gene ambiguous. CDR1 and CDR2 (germline): LNHDA, SQIVND (reference sequence). The CDR3 covers 15 residues. Deletions cut 4 bases from V and 0 bases from J, with 10 bases between. CDR3 region: CASSNRAVAKNIQYF. Here the CDR3 DNA reads TGTGCCAGTAGTAATCGAGCAGTAGCCAAAAACATTCAGTACTTC.

J is TRBJ2-6 and V is TRBV11-2; tentatively, D is TRBD1 (5 bases). This CDR3 spans 19 amino acids. Trimming pared 4 bases from V and 2 bases from J, leaving 21 bases between. CDR1 is SGHAT, CDR2 FQNNGV, per germline. CDR3: CASSSRIGQGLPGANVLTF. The CDR3 DNA follows: TGTGCCAGCAGCTCCCGAATAGGGCAGGGCCTCCCTGGGGCCAACGTCCTGACTTTC.

V gene TRBV9 combines with J gene TRBJ2-4; D gene ambiguous. There are 16 residues in the CDR3. Germline V gene lookup returns CDR1 SGDLS and CDR2 YYNGEE. The germline V and J ends were trimmed by 0 bases and 2 bases, with 12 bases remaining between them. The CDR3: CASSVGREPSKNIQYF. The DNA of the CDR3 is TGTGCCAGCAGCGTAGGTAGAGAACCGTCCAAAAACATTCAGTACTTC.

This clonotype was counted between two and nine times. The chain combines TRBV11-2 with TRBJ2-5, with D possibly matching TRBD1 (5 bases). This CDR3 spans 14 amino acids. Germline V gene lookup returns CDR1 SGHAT and CDR2 FQNNGV. The ends were cut back, 5 bases at V and 2 bases at J, with 12 bases in the middle. The CDR3 protein is CASSPRTPQETQYF. In DNA, the CDR3 is TGTGCCAGCAGCCCACGGACACCACAAGAGACCCAGTACTTC.

A few counts support this clonotype. J is TRBJ2-3 and V is TRBV6-5; 9 bases line up with TRBD2. Germline V lookup: CDR1 MNHEY, CDR2 SVGAGI. The CDR3 runs to 14 residues. The V gene end was trimmed by 10 bases and the J gene end by 5 bases; junction bases not matched to a gene: 10. The CDR3: CAISPARGGDTQYF. CDR3 DNA sequence: TGTGCCATCAGCCCCGCGCGGGGGGGAGATACGCAGTATTTT.

This clonotype was observed a few times. The chain links TRBV18 to TRBJ1-3; D is ambiguous. The CDR3 sequence is 15 residues long. Germline CDR1 KGHSH, CDR2 LQKENI. V lost 3 bases and J 0 bases, leaving 9 bases between the germline ends. DNA for the CDR3: TGTGCCAGCTCACCCGGAGCGACCTCTGGAAACACCATATATTTT. It encodes CASSPGATSGNTIYF.

The chain employs TRBV2 and TRBJ2-5, with 11 nucleotides matching TRBD1. Germline V CDR1 and CDR2: SNHLY, FYNNEI. V was clipped by 6 bases and J by 4 bases; unmatched bases: 4. This CDR3 region has 14 residues. CDR3 DNA sequence: TGTGCCAGCAGCGTGGGACAGGGGGGAGAGACCCAGTACTTC. Residues: CASSVGQGGETQYF.

This clonotype was seen only a few times. The chain recombines TRBV4-2 with TRBJ2-5; 8 nucleotides agree with TRBD2. V trimming: 4 bases; J trimming: 5 bases; junction bases outside the gene matches: 9. This CDR3 is built from 15 residues. From germline, CDR1 is LGHNA and CDR2 YNFKEQ. CDR3 nucleotide sequence: TGTGCCAGCAGCCCGACCGGGGGGGCCGAGGAGACCCAGTACTTC. This gives the protein CASSPTGGAEETQYF.

This clonotype was counted at least ten times. This chain joins TRBV7-2 and TRBJ2-5, with a possible D match to TRBD1 (6 bases). The CDR3 has 13 residues. V was trimmed by 6 bases and J by 5 bases, leaving 13 bases between them. CDR1 SGHTA and CDR2 FQGNSA come from the germline V gene. The CDR3 DNA reads as TGTGCCAGCAGTAATCAGGGGCCCGAGACCCAGTACTTC. Protein: CASSNQGPETQYF. The complete variable domain, with remaining parts taken from reference TRBV7-2 and TRBJ2-5, reads GAGVSQSPSNKVTEKGKDVELRCDPISGHTALYWYRQSLGQGLEFLIYFQGNSAPDKSGLPSDRFSAERTGGSVSTLTIQRTQQEDSAVYLCASSNQGPETQYFGPGTRLLVL.